This T cell receptor beta chain was found in a study of Graves' ophthalmopathy and Graves' hyperthyroidism. Amplification from RNA transcripts yielded the TCR beta CDR3 regions. A first-round RT-PCR used HTBI primers, followed by a second-round multiplex PCR. Each CDR3 protein is one row after TCRdb ran MiXCR on the multiplex PCR reads. The table lists about 620,000 distinct CDR3 sequences, roughly 20% of them singletons, with approximately 6.5% in the top ten. Germline CDR1 and CDR2: GTSNPN and SVGIG (reference sequence). The length of the CDR3 is 13 residues. The germline V and J ends were trimmed by 3 bases and 6 bases, with 15 bases remaining between them. As regards this clonotype: Its antigen is unidentified.

General study findings and limits: For predicting ophthalmopathy progression, the model had almost 71% sensitivity and roughly 72% specificity.

The chain is built from TRBV30 and TRBJ2-7; perhaps D is TRBD1 or TRBD2 (6 bases each). Sequencing was performed on peripheral blood. This sequence originates from a woman in her late teens or twenties with stable Graves' hyperthyroidism. Some clones in this sample may be carry-over from other donors' samples. The CDR3 sequence: CAWRGGQEGEQYF. The CDR3 nucleotides read TGTGCCTGGAGAGGGGGGCAAGAAGGCGAGCAGTACTTC.